Each of the 2 T cell receptor beta chains below was sequenced from the same sample in a study of cytomegalovirus exposure and HLA in healthy donors. Researchers ran the PCR with 60 Vbeta and 13 Jbeta primers. Assay: immunoSEQ multiplex PCR; the TCRdb copy retains only in-frame clones and omits some. The sample consists of approximately 140,000 clones, around three quarters of them appearing once. The sample consisted of PBMCs. These receptors were taken from a woman in her forties or fifties in good health and CMV-seronegative.

The DNA for the CDR3 is TGTGCCACCAGCAGAGATGGGGGGGGCTATGGCGGAGGGACCCCGAGCTCCTACAATGAGCAGTTCTTC. Protein product: CATSRDGGGYGGGTPSSYNEQFF. The V gene is TRBV15, the J gene TRBJ2-1; maybe TRBD2 (7 bases). V lost 0 bases to trimming and J lost 0 bases, with 30 bases between them. Germline values: CDR1 LNHNV, CDR2 YYDKDF (reference sequence). This CDR3 contains 23 residues.

This chain connects TRBV29-1 to TRBJ2-2, with a weak D call TRBD2 (6 bases). Trimming removed 7 bases from V and 1 base from J, with 10 bases in between. The CDR3 runs 13 residues. Germline CDR1 and CDR2: SQVTM and ANQGSEA. This chain's CDR3 is CSAVGGNTGELFF. The CDR3 bases are TGCAGCGCTGTCGGGGGGAACACCGGGGAGCTGTTTTTT.